Following are 10 T cell receptor beta chains from one sample sequenced in a study of control samples from healthy donors and cancer patients. The repertoire was sequenced with immunoSEQ multiplex PCR; TCRdb's copy has only in-frame clones and lacks some. The data show 63,000 or so clones, approximately 90% seen once. The sequencing input was PBMCs. These TCRs come from a man aged 55 to 70 with colorectal cancer.

This clone was counted a single time. The genes are TRBV7-2 and TRBJ1-3; D unresolved. The V end was cut by 5 bases, the J end by 1 base, with 6 bases between. The CDR3 loop spans 13 amino acids. The germline V gene encodes CDR1 SGHTA and CDR2 FQGNSA. The chain's CDR3 is CASSLVSGNTIYF. In DNA, the CDR3 is TGTGCCAGCAGCCTGGTTTCTGGAAACACCATATATTTT.

The chain links TRBV29-1 to TRBJ2-5; D is tentatively TRBD1 or TRBD2 (5 bases each). The CDR3 has 14 amino acids. V was pared by 0 bases and J by 0 bases, with 8 bases between. The germline gives CDR1 SQVTM, CDR2 ANQGSEA. CDR3 nucleotide sequence: TGCAGCGTTGAAGAGGGGACGTACCAAGAGACCCAGTACTTC. This encodes CSVEEGTYQETQYF.

V and J are TRBV9 and TRBJ1-3, with 8 bases lining up with TRBD1. The germline V gene encodes CDR1 SGDLS and CDR2 YYNGEE. J was trimmed by 0 bases and V by 1 base; bases with no gene match: 3. The length of the CDR3 is 16 residues. The DNA for the CDR3 is TGTGCCAGCAGCGTAACCGGGACAGGCTCTGGAAACACCATATATTTT. It translates to CASSVTGTGSGNTIYF.

This chain connects TRBV1 to TRBJ1-3. TRBV1 is tagged as a pseudogene. CDR3 length: 22 amino acids. The DNA for the CDR3 is TGCACCAGCAGCCAAGGACCTTCTAAAAACCCGGGTGGGGGGCGGCCCGGAAACACCATATATTTT. Amino acids: CTSSQGPSKNPGGGRPGNTIYF.

The V call is TRBV30, the J call TRBJ2-3; D might be TRBD1 (6 bases). The CDR3 runs to 12 residues. Trimming left V 3 bases short and J 4 bases short, with 8 bases between. Germline CDR1 is GTSNPN and CDR2 is SVGIG (reference sequence). The CDR3 nucleotides are TGTGCCTGGAGCGAGGGGGCAGATACGCAGTATTTT. This sequence encodes CAWSEGADTQYF.

The chain's CDR3 is CASSIYSGETQYF. In DNA, the CDR3 is TGTGCCAGTAGTATCTACTCTGGAGAGACCCAGTACTTC. The chain has TRBV19 and TRBJ2-5; D unresolved. Germline lookup yields CDR1 LNHDA and CDR2 SQIVND (reference sequence). CDR3 length: 13 amino acids. Trimming took off 3 bases at V and 4 bases at J, with 9 bases between the two ends.

The genes are TRBV7-8 and TRBJ1-3; 7 nucleotides align to TRBD1. The CDR3 spans 18 residues. The trim removed 8 bases at V and 6 bases at J, leaving 22 bases unmatched. Per germline, CDR1 SGHVS and CDR2 FQNEAQ. The CDR3 DNA follows: TGTGCCAGCGCCTCCAGGGGGGCCGCAGAGACGTTGGAAAACACCATATATTTT. Translated: CASASRGAAETLENTIYF. The full variable domain, its missing parts supplied by reference TRBV7-8 and TRBJ1-3, is GAGVSQSPRYKVAKRGQDVALRCDPISGHVSLFWYQQALGQGPEFLTYFQNEAQLDKSGLPSDRFFAERPEGSVSTLKIQRTQQEDSAVYLCASASRGAAETLENTIYFGEGSWLTVV.

The J gene is TRBJ2-5, the V gene TRBV5-8, with 8 bases lining up with TRBD1. This CDR3 has 13 residues. Germline assignment: CDR1 SGHTS and CDR2 YDEGEE. Unmatched junction bases numbered 10, after V lost 6 bases and J lost 9 bases. This CDR3 is CASTLVSTGAQYF. In DNA form, the CDR3 reads TGTGCCAGCACCCTCGTTTCGACAGGGGCCCAGTACTTC.

The genes are TRBV5-1 and TRBJ2-5, with TRBD2 identical over 11 bases. The CDR3 has 15 residues. CDR1 SGHRS and CDR2 YFSETQ come from the germline V gene. V lost 3 bases and J lost 2; bases outside the gene matches: 3. CDR3 region: CASSSTSGEQETQYF. CDR3 bases: TGCGCCAGCAGCTCGACTAGCGGGGAACAAGAGACCCAGTACTTC.

This sequence joins TRBV29-1 and TRBJ1-2; the D is unclear. The V end was cut by 5 bases, the J end by 8 bases, with 12 bases between. Germline V gives CDR1 SQVTM, CDR2 ANQGSEA. This CDR3 has 11 amino acids. Here the CDR3 reads CSVRTAGGYTF. CDR3 DNA: TGCAGCGTTCGGACCGCCGGGGGCTACACCTTC.